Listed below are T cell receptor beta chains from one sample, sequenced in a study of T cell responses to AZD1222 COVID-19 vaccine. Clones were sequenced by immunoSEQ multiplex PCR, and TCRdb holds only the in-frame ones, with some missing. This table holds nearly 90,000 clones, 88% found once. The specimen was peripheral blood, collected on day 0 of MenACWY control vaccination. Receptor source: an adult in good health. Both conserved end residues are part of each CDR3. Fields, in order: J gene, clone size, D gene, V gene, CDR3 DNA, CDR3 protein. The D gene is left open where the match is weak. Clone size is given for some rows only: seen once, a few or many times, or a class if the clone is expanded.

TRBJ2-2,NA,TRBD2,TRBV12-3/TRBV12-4,TGTGCCAGCACCCGGGGGGGGACCGGGGAGCTGTTTTTT,CASTRGGTGELFF
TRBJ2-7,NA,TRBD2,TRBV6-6,TGTGCCAGCAGTTACGGACTAGCGGGGGGGTCCTACGAGCAGTACTTC,CASSYGLAGGSYEQYF
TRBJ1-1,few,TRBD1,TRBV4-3,TGCGCCAGCTCTCTAGACAGGGCGGGCACTGAAGCTTTCTTT,CASSLDRAGTEAFF
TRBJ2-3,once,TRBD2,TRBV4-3,TGCGCCAGCAGCCAAGATATGCTAGCGGGGGGCCCAGATACGCAGTATTTT,CASSQDMLAGGPDTQYF
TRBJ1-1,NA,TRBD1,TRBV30,TGTGCCTGGAGTGCCCTCCCCGCAGGGGGCTGGGGCACTGAAGCTTTCTTT,CAWSALPAGGWGTEAFF
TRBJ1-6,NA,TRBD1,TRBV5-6,TGTGCCAGCAGTCCTGTGGGACAGGGAAATAATTCACCCCTCCACTTT,CASSPVGQGNNSPLHF
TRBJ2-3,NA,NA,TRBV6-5,TGTGCCAGCACCAGACCTGGGGCCACAGATACGCAGTATTTT,CASTRPGATDTQYF
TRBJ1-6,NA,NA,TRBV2,TGTGCCAGCAGTGAAGAAAGGGCCGGTAGGAGCTCCTATAATTCACCCCTCCACTTT,CASSEERAGRSSYNSPLHF
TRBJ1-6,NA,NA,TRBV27,TGTGCCAGCAGCCTGGACAGCAGATTCGGGAGCTCCTATAATTCACCCCTCCACTTT,CASSLDSRFGSSYNSPLHF
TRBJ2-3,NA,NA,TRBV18,TGTGCCAGCTCACCACCGATAAAGAGCACAGATACGCAGTATTTT,CASSPPIKSTDTQYF
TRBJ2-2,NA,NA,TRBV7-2,TGTGCCAGCAGCCCCCCCCCAGGGGAGCTGTTTTTT,CASSPPPGELFF
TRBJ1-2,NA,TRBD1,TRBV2,TGTGCCTTACAGGGGGATTTTAACTATGGCTACACCTTC,CALQGDFNYGYTF
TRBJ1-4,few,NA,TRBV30,TGTGCCTGGAGTGGGATGGGGTTAAATGAAAAACTGTTTTTT,CAWSGMGLNEKLFF
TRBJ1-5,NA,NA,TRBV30,TGTGCCTGGGGGAGTGGGAATCAGCCCCAGCATTTT,CAWGSGNQPQHF
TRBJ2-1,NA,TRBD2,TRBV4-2,TGTGCCAGCAGCCAAGATATACTAGCGGGGGGGCGGCAGTTCTTC,CASSQDILAGGRQFF
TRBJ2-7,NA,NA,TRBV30,TGTGCCTGGAGTGTTCGGGGTACGGCAGGGCGATCCTACGAGCAGTACTTC,CAWSVRGTAGRSYEQYF
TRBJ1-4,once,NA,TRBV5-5,TGTGCCAGCCGAGACGATGGGAATGAAAAACTGTTTTTT,CASRDDGNEKLFF
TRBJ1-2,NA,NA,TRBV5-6,TGTGCCAGCAGCCCTGGACAGAACTATGGCTACACCTTC,CASSPGQNYGYTF
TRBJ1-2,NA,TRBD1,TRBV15,TGTGCCACCAGCAGAGTGAACAGGGGCTATGGCTACACCTTC,CATSRVNRGYGYTF
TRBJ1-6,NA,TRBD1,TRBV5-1,TGCGCCAGCAGCCCCGGGGAGGGGGCCACCTATAATTCACCCCTCCACTTT,CASSPGEGATYNSPLHF
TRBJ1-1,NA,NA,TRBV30,TGTGCCTGGAGTGTTAGGGGGGTTGTAACTGAAGCTTTCTTT,CAWSVRGVVTEAFF
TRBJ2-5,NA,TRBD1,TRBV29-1,TGCAGCGCCGCAGGGGGCAGGGGAGAGACCCAGTACTTC,CSAAGGRGETQYF
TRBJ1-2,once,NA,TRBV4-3,TGCGCCAGCAGCCAAGATACCAGGGGAGGGGGAGGCTACACCTTC,CASSQDTRGGGGYTF